Presented here are 3 T cell receptor beta chains from one specimen sequenced in a study of OX40 agonist ivuxolimab in advanced cancers. Generated by immunoSEQ multiplex PCR, the TCRdb table keeps only in-frame clones and is missing some. The sample has 150,000 to 170,000 clones; 90% to 95% are singletons. The sequences come from CD4+ or CD8+ T cells sorted from blood, collected in a trial of the OX40 agonist ivuxolimab. The receptors come from an adult with an advanced solid tumor such as melanoma, head and neck, liver or kidney cancer.

This clone appeared a few times. The CDR3 sequence: CAISESQVINNQPQHF. The CDR3 DNA follows: TGTGCCATCAGTGAGTCGCAGGTAATTAACAATCAGCCCCAGCATTTT. This chain uses TRBV10-3 with TRBJ1-5; D ambiguous. Trimming removed 0 bases from V and 3 bases from J, with 12 bases in between. Germline CDR1 and CDR2: ENHRY and SYGVKD. This CDR3 contains 16 residues.

V usage is TRBV11-2 and J usage is TRBJ1-1, with D unresolved. V was pared by 1 base and J by 3 bases, with 6 bases between. Germline assignment: CDR1 SGHAT and CDR2 FQNNGV. The length of the CDR3 is 13 residues. The CDR3 loop reads CASSLGPDTEAFF. As DNA, the CDR3 is TGTGCCAGCAGCTTAGGTCCGGACACTGAAGCTTTCTTT. The complete variable domain, with remaining parts taken from reference TRBV11-2 and TRBJ1-1, reads EAGVAQSPRYKIIEKRQSVAFWCNPISGHATLYWYQQILGQGPKLLIQFQNNGVVDDSQLPKDRFSAERLKGVDSTLKIQPAKLEDSAVYLCASSLGPDTEAFFGQGTRLTVV.

The rearrangement links TRBV7-2 to TRBJ2-2, with D perhaps TRBD2 (6 bases). Trimming shortened V by 5 bases and J by 5 bases, and 15 bases separated the two germline ends. The CDR3 loop spans 15 amino acids. In germline, CDR1 is SGHTA, CDR2 FQGNSA. The CDR3 DNA follows: TGTGCCAGCAGCAGGGCCGGGAGTTGGACCGGGGAGCTGTTTTTT. This sequence encodes CASSRAGSWTGELFF.